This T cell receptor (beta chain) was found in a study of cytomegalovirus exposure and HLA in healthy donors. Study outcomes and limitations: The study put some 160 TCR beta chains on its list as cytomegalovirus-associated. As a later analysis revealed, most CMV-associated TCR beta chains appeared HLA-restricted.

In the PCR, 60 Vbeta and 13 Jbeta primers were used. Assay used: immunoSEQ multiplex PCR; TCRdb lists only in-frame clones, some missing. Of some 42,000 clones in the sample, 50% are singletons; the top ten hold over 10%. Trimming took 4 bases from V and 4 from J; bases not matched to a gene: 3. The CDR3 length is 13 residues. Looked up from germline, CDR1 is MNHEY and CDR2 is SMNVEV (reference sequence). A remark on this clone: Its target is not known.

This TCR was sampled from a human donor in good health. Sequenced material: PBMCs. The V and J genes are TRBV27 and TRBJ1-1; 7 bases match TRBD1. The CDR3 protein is CASSSKGATEAFF. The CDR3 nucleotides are TGTGCCAGCAGTTCTAAGGGGGCCACTGAAGCTTTCTTT.